The source of this T cell receptor (beta chain) is a study of blood T cell repertoires in COVID-19. The repertoire was sequenced with immunoSEQ multiplex PCR; TCRdb's copy has only in-frame clones and lacks some. This sample yields just over 300,000 clones, of which roughly nine tenths are seen a single time; less than 2.5% belongs to the top ten. This clone was counted a single time. V shed 5 bases, J shed 9 bases, and the junction held 11 bases outside the gene matches. CDR1 SGHAT and CDR2 FQNNGV come from the germline V gene. The CDR3 length is 17 residues. The rearrangement uses TRBV11-2 and TRBJ2-1, with 15 nucleotides matching TRBD2. The sample consisted of peripheral blood. This TCR derives from a man aged 18 to 29 with active or convalescent COVID-19. DNA for the CDR3: TGTGCCAGCAGCCGGACTAGCGGGGGGGGTAGGCGGACTGAGCAGTTCTTC. Its protein is CASSRTSGGGRRTEQFF.